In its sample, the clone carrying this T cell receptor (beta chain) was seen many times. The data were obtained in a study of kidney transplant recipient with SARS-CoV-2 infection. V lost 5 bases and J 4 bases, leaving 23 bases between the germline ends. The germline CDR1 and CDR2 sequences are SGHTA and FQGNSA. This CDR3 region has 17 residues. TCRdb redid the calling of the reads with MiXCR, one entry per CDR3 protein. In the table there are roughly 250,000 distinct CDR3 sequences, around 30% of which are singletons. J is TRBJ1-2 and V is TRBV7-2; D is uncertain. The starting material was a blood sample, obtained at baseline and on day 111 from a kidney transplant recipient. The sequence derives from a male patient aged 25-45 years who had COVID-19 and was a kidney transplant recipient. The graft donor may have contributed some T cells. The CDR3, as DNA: TGTGCCAGCAGCGAGCGTTACAGAGACGGAAAGACCTATGGCTACACCTTC. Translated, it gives CASSERYRDGKTYGYTF.